There are many counts of the clone carrying this T cell receptor (beta chain). The sample belongs to a study of CD8 T cells in ankylosing spondylitis. Quantitative 5'-RACE with molecular barcodes was used to make the TCR beta libraries. From the 5' RACE reads, TCRdb called clonotypes with MiXCR, one entry per CDR3 protein. This sample yields about 160,000 distinct CDR3 sequences, of which around 8.9% are seen a single time; roughly 15% belongs to the top ten. The TCR comes from a female donor with ankylosing spondylitis or in good health (not recorded which). The sample consisted of blood, either unsorted or a sorted T cell fraction (not recorded which).

The CDR3 coding sequence is TGCAGCGTTGAAACGAACACTGAAGCTTTCTTT. Translation gives CSVETNTEAFF. This chain uses TRBV29-1 with TRBJ1-1; D gene uncertain. Germline lookup yields CDR1 SQVTM and CDR2 ANQGSEA. The ends were cut back, 2 bases at V and 1 base at J, with 2 bases in the middle. This CDR3 has 11 amino acids.